These 10 T cell receptor beta chains originate from one sample sequenced in a study of T cells in women clearing cervical HPV infection. Profiled with immunoSEQ multiplex PCR; TCRdb holds only in-frame clones, not every one. This sample's clone table lists around 39,000 clones. Specimen: blood buffy coat. The receptor set was obtained from a woman aged 18 to 75 with a cervical HPV16 infection that either progressed to CIN3+ or cleared (not recorded which).

On this clone itself: The read falls 3 residues short of the CDR3 end, and the missing part is taken from the germline J gene. The rearrangement joins TRBV20-1 to TRBJ1-6, with TRBD1 identical over 8 bases. J was trimmed by 10 bases and V by 3 bases; bases with no gene match: 5. Germline loops: CDR1 DFQATT, CDR2 SNEGSKA (reference sequence). The CDR3 has 13 residues. CDR3 bases read: TGCAGTGCTAGGGGTACAGGGGGATCACCC. Translating it yields CSARGTGGSP. The full CDR3 reads CSARGTGGSPLHF.

Concerning this clone: Read coverage stops 3 residues before the CDR3 terminus; the germline J gene supplies the remainder. The chain links TRBV5-1 to TRBJ2-3, with D possibly matching TRBD1 (5 bases). The CDR3 is made up of 14 amino acids. In germline, CDR1 is SGHRS, CDR2 YFSETQ. The CDR3 region is CASSLGQGRRTQYF. Partial CDR3 DNA: TGCGCCAGCAGCTTGGGGCAGGGCAGACGGACG.

Notes on this clone: The CDR3 extends 3 residues past the end of the read, so its final part is completed from the germline J gene. This chain connects TRBV28 to TRBJ2-7; 7 bases match TRBD2. This CDR3 is 14 amino acids long. The V gene's germline CDR1 is MDHEN and CDR2 SYDVKM. The junction had 12 bases not matched to a gene; V was cut back by 7 bases and J by 6 bases. The CDR3 sequence is CASTPAGGSSEQYF. The part of the CDR3 DNA that was read is TGTGCCAGCACCCCCGCGGGCGGGAGTAGCGAG.

In regard to this clone: The read terminates 3 residues before the CDR3 end, so the remaining end is supplied by the germline J gene. The sample holds other DNA sequences that translate to the same CDR3. J is TRBJ1-1 and V is TRBV19; D is ambiguous. This CDR3 spans 13 amino acids. Trimming stripped 0 bases from V and 2 bases from J, with 4 bases between. Germline assignment: CDR1 LNHDA and CDR2 SQIVND (reference sequence). The CDR3 sequence is CASSIDPNTEAFF. Partial CDR3 DNA: TGTGCCAGTAGTATAGATCCTAACACTGAA. The full variable domain, its missing parts supplied by reference TRBV19 and TRBJ1-1, is DGGITQSPKYLFRKEGQNVTLSCEQNLNHDAMYWYRQDPGQGLRLIYYSQIVNDFQKGDIAEGYSVSREKKESFPLTVTSAQKNPTAFYLCASSIDPNTEAFFGQGTRLTVV.

About this clone: The observed sequence ends 3 residues before the CDR3 terminus, with the missing tail filled in from the germline J gene. The V and J genes are TRBV20-1 and TRBJ1-1; a possible D gene is TRBD1 (5 bases). Trimming removed 0 bases from V and 6 bases from J, with 14 bases in between. This CDR3 is built from 14 residues. CDR1 is DFQATT, CDR2 SNEGSKA, per germline (reference sequence). CDR3 DNA (partial): TGCAGTGCTAGAGACCAGGGCGCTAAGGCTGAA. Translated: CSARDQGAKAE. The entire CDR3 sequence reads CSARDQGAKAEAFF.

Note on this clone: With the read ending 3 residues before the CDR3 end, the germline J gene is used to fill in that end. V and J are TRBV7-7 and TRBJ2-5, with D perhaps matching TRBD1 (5 bases). Per germline, CDR1 SSHAT and CDR2 FNYEAQ (reference sequence). The CDR3 covers 14 residues. Trimming pared 5 bases from V and 2 bases from J, leaving 12 bases between. The CDR3 bases that were read are TGTGCCAGCAGCGGCAGGGCCGGACAAGAGACC. It specifies CASSGRAGQET. The full CDR3 protein is CASSGRAGQETQYF.

A remark on this clone: The read falls 3 residues short of the CDR3 end, and the missing part is taken from the germline J gene. The rearrangement uses TRBV5-6 and TRBJ2-5; 10 bases map to TRBD2. The J segment lost 4 bases and the V segment lost 4 bases, leaving 7 bases of the junction unmatched. This CDR3 spans 15 amino acids. Germline V gene lookup returns CDR1 SGHDT and CDR2 YYEEEE. The CDR3 loop reads CASSELAGVGETQYF. CDR3 bases read: TGTGCCAGCAGCGAGCTAGCGGGAGTCGGAGAGACC.

Concerning this clone itself: From the germline J gene comes the end of the CDR3, since the read stops 3 residues before it. The chain is built from TRBV19 and TRBJ2-3; D may match TRBD1 or TRBD2 (6 bases each). CDR1 is LNHDA and CDR2 is SQIVND in the germline V gene (reference sequence). This CDR3 is built from 14 residues. Partial CDR3 DNA: TGTGCCAGTAGTCAACTAGGGGGAGGAGAGACG. Translating gives CASSQLGGGET. The whole CDR3 protein reads CASSQLGGGETQYF. Variable domain in full (rest from reference TRBV19 and TRBJ2-3): DGGITQSPKYLFRKEGQNVTLSCEQNLNHDAMYWYRQDPGQGLRLIYYSQIVNDFQKGDIAEGYSVSREKKESFPLTVTSAQKNPTAFYLCASSQLGGGETQYFGPGTRLTVL.

The CDR3 bases that were read are TGCAGTGCTAGCAGGTCCATGGGGGGGACCACAAAGATCACAGATACG. It specifies CSASRSMGGTTKITDT. Given in full, the CDR3 is CSASRSMGGTTKITDTQYF. This chain uses TRBV20-1 with TRBJ2-3; TRBD2 aligns across 7 bases. The CDR3 goes on 3 residues after the read ends, and that part is filled in from the germline J gene. The germline gives CDR1 DFQATT, CDR2 SNEGSKA (reference sequence). V was pared by 3 bases and J by 2 bases, with 20 bases of the junction left unmatched. CDR3 length equals 19 residues.

Concerning this clone itself: The sequence runs out 3 residues before the end of the CDR3; the remainder is reconstructed from the germline J gene. This chain joins TRBV30 and TRBJ2-1; D remains unclear. Between the trimmed V and J ends, which lost 0 bases and 9 bases, there was a span of 12 bases. Germline lookup yields CDR1 GTSNPN and CDR2 SVGIG (reference sequence). The CDR3 spans 13 residues. This CDR3 is CAWSVSRTIEQFF. CDR3 DNA, as far as it was read: TGTGCCTGGAGTGTAAGCCGCACCATTGAG.